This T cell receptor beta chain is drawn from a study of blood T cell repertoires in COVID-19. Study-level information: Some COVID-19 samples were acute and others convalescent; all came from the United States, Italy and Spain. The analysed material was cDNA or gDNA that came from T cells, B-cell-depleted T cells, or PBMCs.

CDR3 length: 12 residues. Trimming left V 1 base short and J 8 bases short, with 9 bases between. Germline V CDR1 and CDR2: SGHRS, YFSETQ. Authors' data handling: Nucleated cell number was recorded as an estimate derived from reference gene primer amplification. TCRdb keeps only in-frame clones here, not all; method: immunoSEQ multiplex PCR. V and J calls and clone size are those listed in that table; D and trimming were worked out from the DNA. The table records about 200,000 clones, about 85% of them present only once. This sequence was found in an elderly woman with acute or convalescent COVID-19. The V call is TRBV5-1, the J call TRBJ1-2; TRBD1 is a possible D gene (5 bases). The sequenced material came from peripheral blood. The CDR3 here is CASSLFQGGYTF. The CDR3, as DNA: TGCGCCAGCAGCTTGTTCCAGGGCGGCTACACCTTC.